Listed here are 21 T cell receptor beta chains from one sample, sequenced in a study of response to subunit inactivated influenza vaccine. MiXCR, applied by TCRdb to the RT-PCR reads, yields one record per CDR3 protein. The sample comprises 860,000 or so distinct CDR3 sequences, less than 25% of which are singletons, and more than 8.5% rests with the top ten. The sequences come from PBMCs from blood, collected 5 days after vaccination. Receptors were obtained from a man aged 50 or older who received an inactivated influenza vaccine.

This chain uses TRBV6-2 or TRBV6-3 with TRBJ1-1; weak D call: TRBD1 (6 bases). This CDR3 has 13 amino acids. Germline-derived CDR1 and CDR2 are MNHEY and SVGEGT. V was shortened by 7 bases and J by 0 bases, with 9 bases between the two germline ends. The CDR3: CASKRDMNTEAFF. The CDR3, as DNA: TGTGCCAGCAAGCGGGACATGAACACTGAAGCTTTCTTT.

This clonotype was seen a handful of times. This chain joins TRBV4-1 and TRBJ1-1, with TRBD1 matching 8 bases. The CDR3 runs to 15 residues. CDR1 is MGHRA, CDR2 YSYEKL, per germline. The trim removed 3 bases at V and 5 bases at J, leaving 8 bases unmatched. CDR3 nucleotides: TGCGCCAGCAGCCATAAGGACAGGGTCGCAACTGAAGCTTTCTTT. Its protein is CASSHKDRVATEAFF.

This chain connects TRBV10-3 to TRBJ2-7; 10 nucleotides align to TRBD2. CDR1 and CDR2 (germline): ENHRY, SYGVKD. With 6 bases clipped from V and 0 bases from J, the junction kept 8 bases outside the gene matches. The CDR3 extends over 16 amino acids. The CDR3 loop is CAIRKTSGIISYEQYF. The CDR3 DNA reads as TGTGCCATCAGAAAAACTAGCGGGATAATCTCCTACGAGCAGTACTTC.

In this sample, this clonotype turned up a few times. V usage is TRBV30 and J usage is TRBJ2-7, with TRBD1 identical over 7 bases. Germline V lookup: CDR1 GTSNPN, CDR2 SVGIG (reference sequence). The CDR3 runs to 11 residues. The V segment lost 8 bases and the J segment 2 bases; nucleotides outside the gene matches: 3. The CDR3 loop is CAGGQPYEQYF. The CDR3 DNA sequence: TGTGCCGGGGGACAGCCCTACGAGCAGTACTTC. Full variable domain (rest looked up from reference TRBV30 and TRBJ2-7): SQTIHQWPATLVQPVGSPLSLECTVEGTSNPNLYWYRQAAGRGLQLLFYSVGIGQISSEVPQNLSASRPQDRQFILSSKKLLLSDSGFYLCAGGQPYEQYFGPGTRLTVT.

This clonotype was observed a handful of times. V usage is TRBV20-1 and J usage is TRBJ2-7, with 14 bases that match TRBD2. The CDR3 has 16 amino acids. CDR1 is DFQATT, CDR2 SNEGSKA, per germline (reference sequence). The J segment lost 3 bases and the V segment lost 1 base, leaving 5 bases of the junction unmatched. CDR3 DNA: TGCAGTGCTAGAGGGGGACTAGCGGGGGAGTTCTACGAGCAGTACTTC. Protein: CSARGGLAGEFYEQYF.

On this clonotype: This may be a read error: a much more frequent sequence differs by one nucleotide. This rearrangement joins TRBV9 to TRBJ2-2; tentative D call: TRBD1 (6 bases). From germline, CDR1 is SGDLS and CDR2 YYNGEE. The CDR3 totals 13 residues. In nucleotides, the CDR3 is TGTGCCAGCAGCGCAGGGGTGGCCGGGGAGCTGTCTTTT. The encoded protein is CASSAGVAGELSF.

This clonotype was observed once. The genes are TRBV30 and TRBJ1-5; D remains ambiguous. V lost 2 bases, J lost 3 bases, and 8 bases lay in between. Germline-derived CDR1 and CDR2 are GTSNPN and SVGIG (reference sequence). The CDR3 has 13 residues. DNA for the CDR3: TGTGCCTGGAGTCCCAGCAACAATCAGCCCCAGCATTTT. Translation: CAWSPSNNQPQHF.

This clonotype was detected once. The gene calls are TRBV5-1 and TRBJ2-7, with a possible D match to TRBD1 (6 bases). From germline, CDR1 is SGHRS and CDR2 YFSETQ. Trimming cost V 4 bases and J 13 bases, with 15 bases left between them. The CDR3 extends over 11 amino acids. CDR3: CASSEQGPLYF. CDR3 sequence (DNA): TGCGCCAGCAGCGAACAGGGCCCCCTATACTTC.

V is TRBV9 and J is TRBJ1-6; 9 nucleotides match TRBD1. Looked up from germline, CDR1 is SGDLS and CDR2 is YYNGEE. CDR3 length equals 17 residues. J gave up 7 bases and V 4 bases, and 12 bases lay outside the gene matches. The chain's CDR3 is CASSPWDRVDQNSPLHF. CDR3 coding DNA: TGTGCCAGCAGCCCATGGGACAGGGTGGACCAAAATTCACCCCTCCACTTT. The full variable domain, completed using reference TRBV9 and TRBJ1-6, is DSGVTQTPKHLITATGQRVTLRCSPRSGDLSVYWYQQSLDQGLQFLIQYYNGEERAKGNILERFSAQQFPDLHSELNLSSLELGDSALYFCASSPWDRVDQNSPLHFGNGTRLTVT.

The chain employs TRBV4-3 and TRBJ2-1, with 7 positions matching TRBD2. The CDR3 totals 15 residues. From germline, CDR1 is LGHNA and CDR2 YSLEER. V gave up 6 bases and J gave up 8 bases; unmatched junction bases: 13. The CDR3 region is CASSVRAGGSYEQFF. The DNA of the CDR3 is TGCGCCAGCAGTGTCCGGGCCGGCGGGAGTTATGAGCAGTTCTTC.

CDR3 region: CSAPTVWGLAEFF. The CDR3 nucleotides are TGCAGTGCTCCGACTGTATGGGGACTAGCGGAGTTCTTC. J is TRBJ2-1 and V is TRBV20-1; 11 bases are shared with TRBD2. The CDR3 totals 13 residues. Germline V gene lookup returns CDR1 DFQATT and CDR2 SNEGSKA (reference sequence). V shed 5 bases and J 14 bases; nucleotides not matched to a gene: 11.

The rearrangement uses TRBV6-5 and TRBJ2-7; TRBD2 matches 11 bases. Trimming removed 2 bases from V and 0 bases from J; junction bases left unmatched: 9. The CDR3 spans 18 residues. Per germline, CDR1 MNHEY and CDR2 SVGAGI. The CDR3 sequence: CASSYQGLAGVSSYEQYF. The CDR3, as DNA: TGTGCCAGCAGTTACCAAGGACTAGCGGGCGTTAGCTCCTACGAGCAGTACTTC.

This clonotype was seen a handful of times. This chain's CDR3 is CASSRPGTSFGYEQYF. As DNA, the CDR3 is TGTGCCAGCAGCCGGCCAGGGACTAGCTTCGGCTACGAGCAGTACTTC. The rearrangement links TRBV5-5 to TRBJ2-7, with 9 bases aligning to TRBD2. The CDR3 covers 16 residues. V lost 4 bases, J lost 3 bases, and 11 bases stayed unmatched. Germline CDR1 SGHKS, CDR2 YYEKEE (reference sequence).

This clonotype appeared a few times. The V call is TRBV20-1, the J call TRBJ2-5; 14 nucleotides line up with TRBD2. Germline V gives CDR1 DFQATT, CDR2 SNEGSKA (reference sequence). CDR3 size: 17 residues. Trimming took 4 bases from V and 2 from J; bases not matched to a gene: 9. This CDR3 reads CSATRLAGGPEQETQYF. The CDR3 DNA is TGCAGTGCTACCCGACTAGCGGGAGGGCCTGAGCAAGAGACCCAGTACTTC.

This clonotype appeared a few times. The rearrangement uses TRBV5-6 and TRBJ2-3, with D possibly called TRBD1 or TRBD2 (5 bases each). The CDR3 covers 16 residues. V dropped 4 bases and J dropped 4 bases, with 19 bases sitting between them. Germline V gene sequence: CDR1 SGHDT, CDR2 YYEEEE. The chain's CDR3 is CASSPLLNVGADTQYF. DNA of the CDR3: TGTGCCAGCAGCCCCTTACTCAACGTGGGGGCAGATACGCAGTATTTT.

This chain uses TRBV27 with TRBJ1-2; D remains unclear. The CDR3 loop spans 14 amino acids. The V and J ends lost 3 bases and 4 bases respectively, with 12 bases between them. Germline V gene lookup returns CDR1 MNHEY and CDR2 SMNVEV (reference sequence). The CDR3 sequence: CASSFRGDSYGYTF. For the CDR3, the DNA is TGTGCCAGCAGTTTTAGAGGAGATTCCTATGGCTACACCTTC.

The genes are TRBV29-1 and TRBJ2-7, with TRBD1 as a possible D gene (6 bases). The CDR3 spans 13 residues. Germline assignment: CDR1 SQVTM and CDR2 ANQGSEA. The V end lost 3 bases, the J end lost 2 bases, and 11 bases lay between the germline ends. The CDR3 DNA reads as TGCAGCGTTGAGCAGGACAGCACCTACGAGCAGTACTTC. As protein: CSVEQDSTYEQYF.

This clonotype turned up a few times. CDR3 nucleotides: TGCGCCAGCAGTGAGTCGACTCGGGGAGGCGAGCAGTACTTC. Its protein product is CASSESTRGGEQYF. V gene TRBV10-2 combines with J gene TRBJ2-7, with D perhaps TRBD2 (6 bases). The CDR3 runs 14 residues. With 0 bases removed from V and 6 bases from J, the gap between germline ends came to 12 bases. Germline loops: CDR1 WSHSY, CDR2 SAAADI.

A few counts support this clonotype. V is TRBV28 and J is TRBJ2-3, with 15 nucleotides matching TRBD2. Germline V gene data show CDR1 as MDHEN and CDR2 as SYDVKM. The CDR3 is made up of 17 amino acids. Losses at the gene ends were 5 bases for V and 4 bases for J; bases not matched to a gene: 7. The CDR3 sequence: CASSPGTSGGRADTQYF. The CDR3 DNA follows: TGTGCCAGCAGTCCCGGGACTAGCGGGGGGCGGGCAGATACGCAGTATTTT.

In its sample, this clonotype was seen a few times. As DNA, the CDR3 is TGCGCCAGCAGCTTGAAAGGGGGTTTAAATCAGCCCCAGCATTTT. This codes for CASSLKGGLNQPQHF. The J gene is TRBJ1-5, the V gene TRBV5-1; D is possibly TRBD1 (6 bases). The CDR3 loop spans 15 amino acids. Trimming pared 1 base from V and 4 bases from J, leaving 12 bases between. CDR1 is SGHRS, CDR2 YFSETQ, per germline.

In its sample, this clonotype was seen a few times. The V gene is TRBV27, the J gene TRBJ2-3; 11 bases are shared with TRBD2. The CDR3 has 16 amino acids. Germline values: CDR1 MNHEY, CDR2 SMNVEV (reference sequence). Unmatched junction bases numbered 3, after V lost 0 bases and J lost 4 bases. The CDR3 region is CASSLSPLAGADTQYF. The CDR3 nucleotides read TGTGCCAGCAGTTTATCGCCACTAGCGGGGGCAGATACGCAGTATTTT.